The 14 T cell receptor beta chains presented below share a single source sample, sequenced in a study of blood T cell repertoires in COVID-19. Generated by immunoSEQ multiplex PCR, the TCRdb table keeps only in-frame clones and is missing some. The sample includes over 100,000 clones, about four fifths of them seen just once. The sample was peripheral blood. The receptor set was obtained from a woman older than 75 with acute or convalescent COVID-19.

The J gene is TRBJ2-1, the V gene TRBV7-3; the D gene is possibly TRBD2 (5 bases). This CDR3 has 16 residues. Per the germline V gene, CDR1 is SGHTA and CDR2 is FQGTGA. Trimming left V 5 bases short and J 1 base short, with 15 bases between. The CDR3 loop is CASSPPRVGSYNEQFF. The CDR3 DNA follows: TGTGCCAGCAGCCCCCCGAGGGTCGGGTCCTACAATGAGCAGTTCTTC.

The CDR3 nucleotides read TGTGCCAGCAGCCAAGATTGGGGCCAGGGGTACACTGAAGCTTTCTTT. Protein product: CASSQDWGQGYTEAFF. The chain couples TRBV14 to TRBJ1-1, with D maybe TRBD1 (6 bases). Per the germline V gene, CDR1 is SGHDN and CDR2 is FVKESK. V was cut by 0 bases and J by 3 bases, with 14 bases left in between. The CDR3 extends over 16 amino acids.

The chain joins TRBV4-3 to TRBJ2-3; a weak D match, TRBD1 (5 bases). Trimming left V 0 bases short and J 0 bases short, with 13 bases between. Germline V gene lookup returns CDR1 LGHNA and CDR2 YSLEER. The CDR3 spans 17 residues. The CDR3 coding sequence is TGCGCCAGCAGCCAAGATTGGACAACCTCTAGCACAGATACGCAGTATTTT. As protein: CASSQDWTTSSTDTQYF.

Here the CDR3 reads CSASRTGMLNTEAFF. The CDR3 coding sequence is TGCAGTGCTAGTAGAACAGGGATGTTGAACACTGAAGCTTTCTTT. V usage is TRBV20-1 and J usage is TRBJ1-1; a possible D gene is TRBD1 (6 bases). CDR3 size: 15 residues. V lost 3 bases, J lost 0 bases, and 14 bases lay in between. The germline V gene encodes CDR1 DFQATT and CDR2 SNEGSKA (reference sequence).

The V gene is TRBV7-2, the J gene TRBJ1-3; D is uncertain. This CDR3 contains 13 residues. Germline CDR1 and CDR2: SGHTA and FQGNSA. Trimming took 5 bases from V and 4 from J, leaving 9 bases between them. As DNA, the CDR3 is TGTGCCAGCAGCCCCAATCGGGGAAACACCATATATTTT. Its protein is CASSPNRGNTIYF.

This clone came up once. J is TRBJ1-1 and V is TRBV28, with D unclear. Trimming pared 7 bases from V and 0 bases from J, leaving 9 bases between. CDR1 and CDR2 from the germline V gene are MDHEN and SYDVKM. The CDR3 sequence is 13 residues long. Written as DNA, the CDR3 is TGTGCCAGCACCCTAAGAATGAACACTGAAGCTTTCTTT. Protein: CASTLRMNTEAFF.

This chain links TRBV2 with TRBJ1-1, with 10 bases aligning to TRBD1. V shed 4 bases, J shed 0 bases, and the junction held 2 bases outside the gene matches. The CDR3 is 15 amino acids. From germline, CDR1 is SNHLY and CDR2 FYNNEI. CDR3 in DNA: TGTGCCAGCAGTGGACAGGGGGCGATGAACACTGAAGCTTTCTTT. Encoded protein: CASSGQGAMNTEAFF. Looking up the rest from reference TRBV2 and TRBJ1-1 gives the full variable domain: EPEVTQTPSHQVTQMGQEVILRCVPISNHLYFYWYRQILGQKVEFLVSFYNNEISEKSEIFDDQFSVERPDGSNFTLKIRSTKLEDSAMYFCASSGQGAMNTEAFFGQGTRLTVV.

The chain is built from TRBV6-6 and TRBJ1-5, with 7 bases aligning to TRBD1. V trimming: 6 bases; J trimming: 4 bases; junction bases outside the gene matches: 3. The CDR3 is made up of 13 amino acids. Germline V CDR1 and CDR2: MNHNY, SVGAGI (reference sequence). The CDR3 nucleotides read TGTGCCAGCAGACAGGACAGGAATCAGCCCCAGCATTTT. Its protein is CASRQDRNQPQHF.

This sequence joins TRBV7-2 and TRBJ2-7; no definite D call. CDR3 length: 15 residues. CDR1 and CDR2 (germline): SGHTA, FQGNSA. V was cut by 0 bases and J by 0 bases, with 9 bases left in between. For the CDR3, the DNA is TGTGCCAGCAGCTTAGCGGTACTACCCTCCTACGAGCAGTACTTC. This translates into CASSLAVLPSYEQYF.

This CDR3 reads CASSENRGTYGYTF. CDR3 DNA sequence: TGTGCCAGCAGTGAAAATCGGGGTACCTATGGCTACACCTTC. This rearrangement joins TRBV6-1 to TRBJ1-2; D gene ambiguous. Per germline, CDR1 MNHNS and CDR2 SASEGT. Trimming removed 2 bases from V and 4 bases from J, with 11 bases in between. CDR3 length: 14 residues.

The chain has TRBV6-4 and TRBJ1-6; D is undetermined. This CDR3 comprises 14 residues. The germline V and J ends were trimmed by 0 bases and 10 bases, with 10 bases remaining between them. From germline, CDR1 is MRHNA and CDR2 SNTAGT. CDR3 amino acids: CASSDSRRGSPLHF. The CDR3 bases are TGTGCCAGCAGTGACTCGAGGAGAGGCTCACCCCTCCACTTT.

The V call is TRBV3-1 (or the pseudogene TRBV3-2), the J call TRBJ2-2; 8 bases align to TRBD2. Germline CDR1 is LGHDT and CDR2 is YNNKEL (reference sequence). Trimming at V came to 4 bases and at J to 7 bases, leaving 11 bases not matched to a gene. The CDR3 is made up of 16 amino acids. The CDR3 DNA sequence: TGTGCCAGCAGCCTCGGGGTAGCGGGAAGGATCGGGGAGCTGTTTTTT. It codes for CASSLGVAGRIGELFF.

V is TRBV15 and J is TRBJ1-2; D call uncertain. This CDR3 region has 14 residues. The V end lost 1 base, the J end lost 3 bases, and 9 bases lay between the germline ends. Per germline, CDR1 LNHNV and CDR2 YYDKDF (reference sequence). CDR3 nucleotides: TGTGCCACCAGCAGAGGAACAGTTGACTATGGCTACACCTTC. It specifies CATSRGTVDYGYTF.

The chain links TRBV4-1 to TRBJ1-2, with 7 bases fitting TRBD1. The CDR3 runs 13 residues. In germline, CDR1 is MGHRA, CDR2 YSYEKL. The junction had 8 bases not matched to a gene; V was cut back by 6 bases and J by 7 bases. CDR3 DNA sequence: TGCGCCAGCAGGGGCAGGGGGGCAACTGGCTACACCTTC. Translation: CASRGRGATGYTF.